These T cell receptor beta chains were read from a single sample in a study of T cell changes during pregnancy in multiple sclerosis. Sequencing was performed with immunoSEQ multiplex PCR; in TCRdb, only in-frame clones are kept and a portion is missing. Here the sample spans about 80,000 clones, roughly 92% being singletons. The sequencing here drew on CD4+ T cells from peripheral blood mononuclear cells, taken before pregnancy. These receptors came from a female donor with multiple sclerosis, enrolled in a pregnancy study. Both conserved end residues are part of each CDR3. Fields, in order: J gene, D gene, clone size, V gene, CDR3 protein, CDR3 DNA. The D gene is left open where the match is weak. Only part of the rows carry a size: once, few, many, or a class if the clone is expanded.

J gene: TRBJ2-7
D gene: NA
clone size: NA
V gene: TRBV9
CDR3 protein: CASSVKVAHEQYF
CDR3 DNA: TGTGCCAGCAGCGTAAAGGTAGCTCACGAGCAGTACTTC

J gene: TRBJ1-5
D gene: NA
clone size: NA
V gene: TRBV7-8
CDR3 protein: CASSLRQGNLNQPQHF
CDR3 DNA: TGTGCCAGCAGCTTACGGCAGGGAAACCTTAATCAGCCCCAGCATTTT

J gene: TRBJ2-7
D gene: NA
clone size: NA
V gene: TRBV6-5
CDR3 protein: CASQTTGSYEQYF
CDR3 DNA: TGTGCCAGCCAAACAACAGGGTCCTACGAGCAGTACTTC

J gene: TRBJ1-5
D gene: NA
clone size: few
V gene: TRBV30
CDR3 protein: CAWSGNPGQPQHF
CDR3 DNA: TGTGCCTGGAGTGGAAACCCAGGGCAGCCCCAGCATTTT

J gene: TRBJ2-2
D gene: TRBD2
clone size: NA
V gene: TRBV28
CDR3 protein: CASSFFSGRGTGELFF
CDR3 DNA: TGTGCCAGCAGTTTTTTTAGCGGGAGGGGCACCGGGGAGCTGTTTTTT

J gene: TRBJ2-3
D gene: NA
clone size: NA
V gene: TRBV9
CDR3 protein: CASSVGPAGPTDTQYF
CDR3 DNA: TGTGCCAGCAGCGTAGGACCCGCGGGGCCCACAGATACGCAGTATTTT

J gene: TRBJ1-2
D gene: TRBD1
clone size: NA
V gene: TRBV7-9
CDR3 protein: CASSSRGPRNGYTF
CDR3 DNA: TGTGCCAGCAGCTCCAGGGGGCCTCGGAATGGCTACACCTTC

J gene: TRBJ2-3
D gene: NA
clone size: NA
V gene: TRBV10-3
CDR3 protein: CAISESRLADTQYF
CDR3 DNA: TGTGCCATCAGTGAGTCCCGACTAGCAGATACGCAGTATTTT

J gene: TRBJ1-1
D gene: TRBD1
clone size: NA
V gene: TRBV7-8
CDR3 protein: CASSLGLVRGGRTEAFF
CDR3 DNA: TGTGCCAGCAGCTTAGGATTGGTCAGAGGGGGCCGTACTGAAGCTTTCTTT

J gene: TRBJ2-5
D gene: TRBD1
clone size: NA
V gene: TRBV19
CDR3 protein: CASRRTGEETQYF
CDR3 DNA: TGTGCCAGTAGGAGGACAGGGGAAGAGACCCAGTACTTC

J gene: TRBJ2-2
D gene: TRBD2
clone size: NA
V gene: TRBV19
CDR3 protein: CASRLGLAGGSTGELFF
CDR3 DNA: TGTGCCAGTAGACTTGGACTAGCGGGAGGGTCCACCGGGGAGCTGTTTTTT

J gene: TRBJ1-6
D gene: TRBD1
clone size: few
V gene: TRBV5-1
CDR3 protein: CASSPGGQDYSPLHF
CDR3 DNA: TGCGCCAGCAGCCCCGGCGGACAGGATTATTCACCCCTCCACTTT

J gene: TRBJ2-7
D gene: TRBD1
clone size: NA
V gene: TRBV5-1
CDR3 protein: CASSSGTGTVNEQYF
CDR3 DNA: TGCGCCAGCAGCTCCGGGACAGGTACGGTCAACGAGCAGTACTTC

J gene: TRBJ1-3
D gene: TRBD1
clone size: NA
V gene: TRBV6-5
CDR3 protein: CASRATGTGENTIYF
CDR3 DNA: TGTGCCAGCAGAGCCACCGGGACAGGGGAAAACACCATATATTTT

J gene: TRBJ1-1
D gene: NA
clone size: NA
V gene: TRBV9
CDR3 protein: CASSPPGHPTLAFF
CDR3 DNA: TGTGCCAGCAGCCCCCCGGGTCACCCGACCCTAGCTTTCTTT